Sequencing of this T cell receptor (beta chain) was carried out in a study of technical replicates of blood from a handful of donors (dated by TCRdb to 2016 to 2017). The receptor library was made with the immunoSEQ multiplex PCR assay. Drawn from immuneACCESS, this table holds only the in-frame rearrangements with V and J called that TCRdb kept. Clones are partly lost; checked studies trace under half to an unresolved V gene and leave the rest unexplained. Recorded for this sample are around 86,000 clones; 90% to 98% of them occurred a single time. 0.2% of the sample rests with the top ten. As regards this clone: What this receptor recognizes is not known. No base-level quality is on record; no much larger clone is a single base apart.

The clonotype was recovered from a human donor in good health. Sequenced: T cells isolated from PBMCs.

The DNA is as follows: TGTGCCAGCTCCTTTTCTCAGTCGTCCGGAAACACCATATATTTT. Translated, it gives CASSFSQSSGNTIYF. Recombination connected TRBV18 to TRBJ1-3, with no confident D gene call. Taken from the germline V gene, the CDR1 and CDR2 loops are KGHSH and LQKENI. The CDR3 has 15 amino acids, counting the end cysteine and phenylalanine. CDR3 DNA only is kept here, 45 bases in frame from base 1. V and J lose 6 bases and 4 bases, and a span of 16 bases separates them.